The 24 T cell receptor beta chains presented below share a single source sample, sequenced in a study of identical twins. MiXCR, applied by TCRdb to the 5' RACE reads, yields one record per CDR3 protein. The sample has hundreds of thousands of distinct CDR3 sequences, about 20% seen once. The same data also contributed to another study, on T cells expressing NK-cell markers.

The sequenced sample consisted of PBMCs. These receptors originate from a woman aged 18 to 35 in good health.

This chain connects TRBV12-3 or TRBV12-4 to TRBJ2-3, with D uncertain. The CDR3 extends over 16 amino acids. V was shortened by 2 bases and J by 4 bases, with 16 bases between the two germline ends. As DNA, the CDR3 is TGTGCCAGCAGTTTAAGGGTCCTCCGGGTGGCAGATACGCAGTATTTT. This encodes CASSLRVLRVADTQYF.

V usage is TRBV7-3 and J usage is TRBJ2-3; tentative D call: TRBD2 (5 bases). The V gene lost 5 bases and the J gene lost 6 bases, with 18 bases spanning the gap. Germline V gene sequence: CDR1 SGHTA, CDR2 FQGTGA. The CDR3 sequence is 15 residues long. CDR3 region: CASSNSPSGADTQYF. CDR3 DNA: TGTGCCAGCAGCAACTCCCCCAGCGGAGCGGATACGCAGTATTTT.

There are a few counts of this clonotype. In DNA form, the CDR3 reads TGTGCCATCAGTGTCGGGACTCCCTACAATGAGCAGTTCTTC. As protein: CAISVGTPYNEQFF. The V and J genes are TRBV10-3 and TRBJ2-1, with D possibly matching TRBD2 (6 bases). Trimming left V 4 bases short and J 2 bases short, with 9 bases between. This CDR3 spans 14 amino acids. Germline-derived CDR1 and CDR2 are ENHRY and SYGVKD.

The sample holds a few counts of this clonotype. The CDR3 sequence: CSVVTSGAPGELFF. As DNA, the CDR3 is TGCAGCGTTGTGACTAGCGGGGCCCCCGGGGAGCTGTTTTTT. The chain is built from TRBV29-1 and TRBJ2-2, with TRBD2 matching 11 bases. The CDR3 is made up of 14 amino acids. Per the germline V gene, CDR1 is SQVTM and CDR2 is ANQGSEA. The V gene end was trimmed by 4 bases and the J gene end by 6 bases; junction bases not matched to a gene: 4.

In this sample, this clonotype turned up a few times. V usage is TRBV3-1 and J usage is TRBJ1-1; 8 bases line up with TRBD1. CDR1 is LGHDT and CDR2 is YNNKEL in the germline V gene (reference sequence). The CDR3 consists of 13 residues. V dropped 3 bases and J dropped 11; count of bases not matched to a gene: 8. In nucleotides, the CDR3 is TGTGCCAGCAGCCACCCCAGGGGGCGCGGGGCTTTCTTT. This gives the protein CASSHPRGRGAFF. Drawing the rest from reference TRBV3-1 and TRBJ1-1, the complete variable domain is DTAVSQTPKYLVTQMGNDKSIKCEQNLGHDTMYWYKQDSKKFLKIMFSYNNKELIINETVPNRFSPKSPDKAHLNLHINSLELGDSAVYFCASSHPRGRGAFFGQGTRLTVV.

The chain carries TRBV4-3 and TRBJ2-3; no firm D call. In germline, CDR1 is LGHNA, CDR2 YSLEER. Trimming stripped 1 base from V and 8 bases from J, with 10 bases between. There are 13 residues in the CDR3. The CDR3 region has the DNA TGCGCCAGCAGCCAAGGCCCTTTGGGTACGCAGTATTTT. It yields the protein CASSQGPLGTQYF.

This clonotype was counted ten times or more. The CDR3 reads CASSQDGGLFEAFF. CDR3 nucleotides: TGTGCCAGCAGCCAGGATGGGGGTCTCTTTGAAGCTTTCTTT. The chain employs TRBV5-5 and TRBJ1-1; the D gene is possibly TRBD1 (5 bases). Germline V lookup: CDR1 SGHKS, CDR2 YYEKEE (reference sequence). Deletions cut 4 bases from V and 7 bases from J, with 17 bases between. The CDR3 is 14 residues long.

The chain couples TRBV20-1 to TRBJ2-3; the D is unclear. V gave up 4 bases and J gave up 0 bases, with 17 bases separating them. CDR1 and CDR2 from the germline V gene are DFQATT and SNEGSKA (reference sequence). The CDR3 spans 16 residues. In DNA, the CDR3 is TGCAGTGCTAAAAATCGCTTAACGACTAGCACAGATACGCAGTATTTT. Amino acids: CSAKNRLTTSTDTQYF.

The chain employs TRBV2 and TRBJ2-2; 11 positions match TRBD2. Germline CDR1 and CDR2: SNHLY and FYNNEI. The V segment lost 4 bases and the J segment 2 bases; nucleotides outside the gene matches: 9. CDR3 length equals 18 residues. DNA for the CDR3: TGTGCCAGCAGTGGACCAGCCGGGACTAGCGGAAACACCGGGGAGCTGTTTTTT. Residues: CASSGPAGTSGNTGELFF.

The sample holds a few counts of this clonotype. This chain uses TRBV16 with TRBJ2-3; the D is unclear. Germline CDR1 KGHSY, CDR2 FQNENV. The V end was cut by 2 bases, the J end by 7 bases, with 4 bases between. The CDR3 is 11 amino acids. The CDR3, as DNA: TGTGCCAGCAGCCAAAGGTATACGCAGTATTTT. Residues: CASSQRYTQYF. Variable domain in full (rest from reference TRBV16 and TRBJ2-3): GEEVAQTPKHLVRGEGQKAKLYCAPIKGHSYVFWYQQVLKNEFKFLISFQNENVFDETGMPKERFSAKCLPNSPCSLEIQATKLEDSAVYFCASSQRYTQYFGPGTRLTVL.

The V gene is TRBV15, the J gene TRBJ2-1; D is undetermined. CDR3 length equals 13 residues. Per the germline V gene, CDR1 is LNHNV and CDR2 is YYDKDF (reference sequence). Trimming cost V 8 bases and J 4 bases, with 12 bases left between them. The DNA of the CDR3 is TGTGCCACCCTCCCGACCCCTTACAATGAGCAGTTCTTC. This codes for CATLPTPYNEQFF.

CDR3 coding DNA: TGTGCCACCAGCAGAGGCCATGACAGGGACACCGGGGAGCTGTTTTTT. Amino acids: CATSRGHDRDTGELFF. The V gene is TRBV15, the J gene TRBJ2-2; 7 bases match TRBD1. The CDR3 totals 16 residues. J was trimmed by 3 bases and V by 1 base; bases with no gene match: 5. The germline V gene encodes CDR1 LNHNV and CDR2 YYDKDF (reference sequence).

This clonotype turned up a few times. The chain joins TRBV12-3 or TRBV12-4 to TRBJ1-2; D is unresolved. Trimming left V 6 bases short and J 7 bases short, with 18 bases between. The CDR3 contains 14 residues. CDR3 nucleotides: TGTGCCAGCAGCCTACGGCGCACCGAGCGTGGCTACACCTTC. This gives the protein CASSLRRTERGYTF.

DNA for the CDR3: TGTGCCAGCAGTCCCGGGCGCTCTGGGGCCAACGTCCTGACTTTC. Translated: CASSPGRSGANVLTF. V and J are TRBV12-3 or TRBV12-4 and TRBJ2-6, with D uncertain. The CDR3 is 15 amino acids. Trimming shortened V by 5 bases and J by 0 bases, and 8 bases separated the two germline ends.

In this sample, this clonotype turned up a few times. This chain uses TRBV2 with TRBJ1-2; D unresolved. The CDR3 spans 13 residues. The germline V gene encodes CDR1 SNHLY and CDR2 FYNNEI. Trimming left V 8 bases short and J 0 bases short, with 10 bases between. This CDR3 is CASCYSSNYGYTF. CDR3 DNA sequence: TGTGCCAGCTGTTACAGCTCTAACTATGGCTACACCTTC.

This rearrangement joins TRBV7-6 to TRBJ2-3, with 8 nucleotides matching TRBD2. The germline gives CDR1 SGHVS, CDR2 FNYEAQ. V dropped 6 bases and J dropped 2; count of bases not matched to a gene: 1. CDR3 size: 13 residues. CDR3 in amino acids: CASSSGTTDTQYF. CDR3 DNA: TGTGCCAGCAGTAGCGGGACCACAGATACGCAGTATTTT.

This chain joins TRBV7-9 and TRBJ1-1; 9 nucleotides align to TRBD1. The germline CDR1 and CDR2 sequences are SEHNR and FQNEAQ (reference sequence). V gave up 8 bases and J gave up 11 bases; unmatched junction bases: 3. This CDR3 has 10 amino acids. The chain's CDR3 is CASRGTGAFF. DNA of the CDR3: TGTGCCAGCCGGGGGACAGGGGCTTTCTTT.

The sample holds many counts of this clonotype. This chain joins TRBV12-3 or TRBV12-4 and TRBJ1-2, with a possible D match to TRBD1 (6 bases). The ends were cut back, 6 bases at V and 1 base at J, with 9 bases in the middle. This CDR3 has 13 amino acids. The CDR3 sequence: CASSQDSNYGYTF. The CDR3 DNA reads TGTGCCAGCAGCCAGGACAGTAACTATGGCTACACCTTC.

The J gene is TRBJ2-1, the V gene TRBV6-2 or TRBV6-3; 14 bases match TRBD2. This CDR3 comprises 17 residues. V gave up 10 bases and J gave up 0 bases; unmatched junction bases: 8. The germline gives CDR1 MNHEY, CDR2 SVGEGT. The CDR3: CATKGTSGGSSYNEQFF. The CDR3 coding sequence is TGTGCCACCAAAGGGACTAGCGGGGGAAGCTCCTACAATGAGCAGTTCTTC.

This clonotype was seen more than once but under ten times. The chain carries TRBV6-1 and TRBJ2-3, with TRBD2 matching 7 bases. Germline V lookup: CDR1 MNHNS, CDR2 SASEGT. Losses at the gene ends were 5 bases for V and 1 base for J; bases not matched to a gene: 12. The CDR3 contains 17 residues. Here the CDR3 DNA reads TGTGCCAGCAGTAGAAGACTGGGGGGGTCTGGCACAGATACGCAGTATTTT. As protein: CASSRRLGGSGTDTQYF.

This clonotype was seen more than once but under ten times. The J gene is TRBJ1-1, the V gene TRBV6-5; D possibly corresponds to TRBD1 (6 bases). Germline V gene sequence: CDR1 MNHEY, CDR2 SVGAGI. The CDR3 sequence is 12 residues long. V was cut by 8 bases and J by 5 bases, with 12 bases left in between. The CDR3 protein is CASLGGGTEAFF. The CDR3 nucleotides read TGTGCCAGCCTAGGGGGGGGGACTGAAGCTTTCTTT.

CDR3 bases: TGTGCCAGCAGCGTAGATCCCGGACTTGGCGAGCAGTACTTC. This translates into CASSVDPGLGEQYF. The V call is TRBV9, the J call TRBJ2-7; D might be TRBD2 (5 bases). Germline CDR1 reads SGDLS; CDR2 reads YYNGEE. V dropped 0 bases and J dropped 6 bases, with 13 bases sitting between them. The CDR3 length is 14 residues. Looking up the rest from reference TRBV9 and TRBJ2-7 gives the full variable domain: DSGVTQTPKHLITATGQRVTLRCSPRSGDLSVYWYQQSLDQGLQFLIQYYNGEERAKGNILERFSAQQFPDLHSELNLSSLELGDSALYFCASSVDPGLGEQYFGPGTRLTVT.

V usage is TRBV6-4 and J usage is TRBJ2-2; 8 nucleotides match TRBD2. Germline V lookup: CDR1 MRHNA, CDR2 SNTAGT. The CDR3 is 17 amino acids. Germline trimming cut 0 bases from V and 4 bases from J; bases unmatched to any gene: 7. CDR3: CASSDSAASGFTGELFF. CDR3 coding DNA: TGTGCCAGCAGTGACTCCGCGGCTAGCGGGTTCACCGGGGAGCTGTTTTTT.

This clonotype was detected only a few times. The CDR3 region has the DNA TGTGCCAGCAGCTCCCTCCCCGCATCCACAGATACGCAGTATTTT. This gives the protein CASSSLPASTDTQYF. The chain is built from TRBV7-6 and TRBJ2-3, with D uncertain. The V end was cut by 4 bases, the J end by 2 bases, with 13 bases between. The CDR3 has 15 amino acids. Germline loops: CDR1 SGHVS, CDR2 FNYEAQ.